The next 9 T cell receptor beta chains were all read from a single sample in a study of blood T cell repertoires in COVID-19. TCRdb's table, derived via immunoSEQ multiplex PCR, lists solely in-frame clones and lacks some. The profile covers 200,000 to 250,000 clones, with 88% appearing a single time and roughly 14% taken by the ten largest. Sequencing used PBMCs or T cells enriched from blood (not recorded which). These receptors were collected from a woman aged 45-60 years with acute COVID-19.

V usage is TRBV7-2 and J usage is TRBJ2-1; D gene ambiguous. The germline V gene encodes CDR1 SGHTA and CDR2 FQGNSA. The CDR3 length is 15 residues. Trimming left V 5 bases short and J 5 bases short, with 16 bases between. The CDR3 DNA sequence: TGTGCCAGCAGCCCCGACCGTCCCCGGGACAATGAGCAGTTCTTC. Its translation is CASSPDRPRDNEQFF.

The rearrangement links TRBV6-9 to TRBJ2-2, with D maybe TRBD1 (5 bases). The V end lost 2 bases, the J end lost 3 bases, and 13 bases lay between the germline ends. The V gene's germline CDR1 is MNHGY and CDR2 SVAAGI. This CDR3 contains 16 residues. CDR3 coding DNA: TGTGCCAGCAGTTATCAGGGAAAAGGGGACACCGGGGAGCTGTTTTTT. This translates into CASSYQGKGDTGELFF.

The V call is TRBV25-1, the J call TRBJ1-2, with D maybe TRBD1 (5 bases). Per germline, CDR1 MGHDK and CDR2 SYGVNS. The germline V and J ends were trimmed by 4 bases and 4 bases, with 13 bases remaining between them. The CDR3 has 14 residues. The CDR3 region is CASSGITGSYGYTF. The DNA for the CDR3 is TGTGCCAGCAGTGGTATAACAGGATCCTATGGCTACACCTTC.

This chain joins TRBV30 and TRBJ1-1; 9 bases match TRBD1. V was clipped by 5 bases and J by 10 bases; unmatched bases: 14. The germline gives CDR1 GTSNPN, CDR2 SVGIG (reference sequence). CDR3 length equals 14 residues. CDR3 sequence: CAWCYPGTGYRAFF. DNA of the CDR3: TGTGCCTGGTGTTATCCCGGGACAGGGTATAGAGCTTTCTTT.

The chain recombines TRBV7-9 with TRBJ2-3, with 10 bases matching TRBD1. The germline CDR1 and CDR2 sequences are SEHNR and FQNEAQ (reference sequence). V shed 5 bases, J shed 8 bases, and the junction held 10 bases outside the gene matches. The CDR3 is 15 amino acids. The CDR3 region has the DNA TGTGCCAGCAGCCGCGGACAGGGGGGCCTGGTTACGCAGTATTTT. Its protein product is CASSRGQGGLVTQYF. The full variable domain, with the rest looked up from reference TRBV7-9 and TRBJ2-3, is DTGVSQNPRHKITKRGQNVTFRCDPISEHNRLYWYRQTLGQGPEFLTYFQNEAQLEKSRLLSDRFSAERPKGSFSTLEIQRTEQGDSAMYLCASSRGQGGLVTQYFGPGTRLTVL.

The chain links TRBV6-5 to TRBJ2-7; D is perhaps TRBD1 (6 bases). CDR1 and CDR2 (germline): MNHEY, SVGAGI. CDR3 length: 15 residues. V lost 7 bases, J lost 7 bases, and 23 bases lay in between. The CDR3 reads CASTPPRGSRGEQYF. CDR3 bases: TGTGCCAGCACCCCCCCCAGGGGCTCGCGAGGGGAGCAGTACTTC.

The gene calls are TRBV29-1 and TRBJ2-7, with 7 bases matching TRBD2. The CDR3 is 14 residues long. After removal of 3 bases from V and 2 bases from J, the junction contained 7 bases not matched to a gene. Germline CDR1 reads SQVTM; CDR2 reads ANQGSEA. The CDR3: CSVEAGLVPYEQYF. The CDR3 DNA follows: TGCAGCGTTGAGGCCGGACTAGTCCCCTACGAGCAGTACTTC.

In DNA form, the CDR3 reads TGCAGCGTTGAGGGCGGGGGCGATGAGCAGTTCTTC. It specifies CSVEGGGDEQFF. The rearrangement joins TRBV29-1 to TRBJ2-1; TRBD2 might be the D (7 bases). The CDR3 has 12 residues. CDR1 and CDR2 from the germline V gene are SQVTM and ANQGSEA. The ends were cut back, 3 bases at V and 8 bases at J, with 11 bases in the middle.

This clone has only a few counts. V gene TRBV3-1 (or the pseudogene TRBV3-2) combines with J gene TRBJ2-5; maybe TRBD2 (6 bases). The CDR3 sequence is 16 residues long. CDR1 is LGHDT and CDR2 is YNNKEL in the germline V gene (reference sequence). V was shortened by 1 base and J by 5 bases, with 17 bases between the two germline ends. The CDR3 loop reads CASSQVWRTGLETQYF. CDR3 bases: TGTGCCAGCAGCCAAGTGTGGAGAACGGGACTGGAGACCCAGTACTTC.